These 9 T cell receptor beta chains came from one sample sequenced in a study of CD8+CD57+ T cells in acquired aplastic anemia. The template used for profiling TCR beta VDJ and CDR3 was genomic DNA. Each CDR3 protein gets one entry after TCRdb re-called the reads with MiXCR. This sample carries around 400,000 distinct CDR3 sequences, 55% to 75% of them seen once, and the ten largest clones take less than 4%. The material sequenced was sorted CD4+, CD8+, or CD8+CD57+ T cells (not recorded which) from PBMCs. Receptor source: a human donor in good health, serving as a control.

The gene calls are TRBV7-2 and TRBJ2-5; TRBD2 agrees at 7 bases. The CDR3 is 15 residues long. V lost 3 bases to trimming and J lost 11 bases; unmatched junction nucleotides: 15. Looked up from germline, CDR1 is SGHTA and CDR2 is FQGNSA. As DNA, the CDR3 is TGTGCCAGCAGCTTGGGGGGGGGACCCTACAATGAGCAGTACTTC. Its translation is CASSLGGGPYNEQYF.

The CDR3 coding sequence is TGTGCCAGTAGGAAGGACGGAGCTAACTATGGCTACACCTTC. Its protein product is CASRKDGANYGYTF. The chain links TRBV19 to TRBJ1-2; no definite D call. The CDR3 consists of 14 residues. V was trimmed by 6 bases and J by 0 bases, leaving 11 bases between them. CDR1 and CDR2 from the germline V gene are LNHDA and SQIVND (reference sequence).

The CDR3 sequence is CASSLGGPSGETQYF. DNA for the CDR3: TGTGCCAGCAGCTTGGGCGGGCCGAGCGGAGAGACCCAGTACTTC. The chain couples TRBV5-6 to TRBJ2-5; the D gene is possibly TRBD2 (5 bases). This CDR3 is 15 amino acids long. The germline V and J ends were trimmed by 0 bases and 4 bases, with 13 bases remaining between them. CDR1 and CDR2 from the germline V gene are SGHDT and YYEEEE.

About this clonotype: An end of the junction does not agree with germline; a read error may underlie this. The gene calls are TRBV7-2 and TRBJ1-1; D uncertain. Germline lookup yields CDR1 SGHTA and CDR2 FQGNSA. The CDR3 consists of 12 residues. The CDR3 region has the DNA TGTGCCAGCAGCTCGTCGGATGATGGAGGCATATTT. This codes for CASSSSDDGGIF.

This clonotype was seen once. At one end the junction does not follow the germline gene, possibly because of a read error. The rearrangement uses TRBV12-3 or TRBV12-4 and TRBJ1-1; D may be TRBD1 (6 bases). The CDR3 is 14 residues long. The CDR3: CASSLGTEGSDAFF. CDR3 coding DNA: TGTGCCAGCAGTTTAGGGACAGAGGGCTCTGACGCTTTCTTT.

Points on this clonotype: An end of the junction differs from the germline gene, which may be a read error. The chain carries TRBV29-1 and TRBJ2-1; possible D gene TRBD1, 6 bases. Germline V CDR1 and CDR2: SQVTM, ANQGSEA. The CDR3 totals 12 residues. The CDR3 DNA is TGCAGCGTGGACAGAAGAAACAATGAGCACACCTTC. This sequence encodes CSVDRRNNEHTF.

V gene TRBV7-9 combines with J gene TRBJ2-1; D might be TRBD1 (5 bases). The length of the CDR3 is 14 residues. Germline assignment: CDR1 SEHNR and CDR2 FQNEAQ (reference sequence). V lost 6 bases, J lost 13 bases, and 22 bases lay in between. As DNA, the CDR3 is TGTGCCAGCAGTGCAGACAGTAGAAACACCAAACAGTTCTTC. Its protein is CASSADSRNTKQFF.

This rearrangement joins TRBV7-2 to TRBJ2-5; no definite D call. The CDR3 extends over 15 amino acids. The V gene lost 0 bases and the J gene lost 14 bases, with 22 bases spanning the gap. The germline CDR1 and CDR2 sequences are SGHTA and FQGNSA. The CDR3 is CASSLAPAWNTEAYF. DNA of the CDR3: TGTGCCAGCAGCTTAGCTCCAGCCTGGAACACTGAAGCTTACTTC. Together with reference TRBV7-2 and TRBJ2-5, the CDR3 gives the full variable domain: GAGVSQSPSNKVTEKGKDVELRCDPISGHTALYWYRQSLGQGLEFLIYFQGNSAPDKSGLPSDRFSAERTGGSVSTLTIQRTQQEDSAVYLCASSLAPAWNTEAYFGPGTRLLVL.

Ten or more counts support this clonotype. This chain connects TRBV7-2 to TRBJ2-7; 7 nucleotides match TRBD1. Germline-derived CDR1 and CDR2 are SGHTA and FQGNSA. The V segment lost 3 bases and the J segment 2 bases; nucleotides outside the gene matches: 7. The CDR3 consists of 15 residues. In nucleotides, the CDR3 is TGTGCCAGCAGCTTTTCCGGGACAGAGACCTACGAGCAGTACTTC. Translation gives CASSFSGTETYEQYF.